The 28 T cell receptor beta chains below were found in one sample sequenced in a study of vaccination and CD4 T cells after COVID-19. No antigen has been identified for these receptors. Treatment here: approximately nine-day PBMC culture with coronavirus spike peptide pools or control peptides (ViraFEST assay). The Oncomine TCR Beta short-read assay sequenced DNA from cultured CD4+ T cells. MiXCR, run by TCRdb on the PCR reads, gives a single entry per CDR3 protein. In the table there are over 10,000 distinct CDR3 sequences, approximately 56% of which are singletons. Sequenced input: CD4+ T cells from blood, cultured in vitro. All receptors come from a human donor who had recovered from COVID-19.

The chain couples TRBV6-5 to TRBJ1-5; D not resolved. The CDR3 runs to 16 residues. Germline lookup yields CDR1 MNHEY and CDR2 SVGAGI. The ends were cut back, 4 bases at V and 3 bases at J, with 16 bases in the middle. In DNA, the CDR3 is TGTGCCAGCAGTTCTGGACCCGAAGGGAACAATCAGCCCCAGCATTTT. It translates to CASSSGPEGNNQPQHF.

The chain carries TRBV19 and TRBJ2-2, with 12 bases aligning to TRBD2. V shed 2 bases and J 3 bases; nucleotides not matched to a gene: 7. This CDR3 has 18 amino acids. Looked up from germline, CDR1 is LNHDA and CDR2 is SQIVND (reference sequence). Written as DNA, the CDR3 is TGTGCCAGTAGTATAAACGGACTAGCGGGGCTTCACACCGGGGAGCTGTTTTTT. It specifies CASSINGLAGLHTGELFF.

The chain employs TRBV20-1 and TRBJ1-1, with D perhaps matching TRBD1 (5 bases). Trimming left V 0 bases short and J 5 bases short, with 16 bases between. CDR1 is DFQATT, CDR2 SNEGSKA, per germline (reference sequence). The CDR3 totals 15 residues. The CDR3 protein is CSARDRLRGRTEAFF. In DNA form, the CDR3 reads TGCAGTGCTAGAGATCGGTTGAGGGGTCGGACTGAAGCTTTCTTT.

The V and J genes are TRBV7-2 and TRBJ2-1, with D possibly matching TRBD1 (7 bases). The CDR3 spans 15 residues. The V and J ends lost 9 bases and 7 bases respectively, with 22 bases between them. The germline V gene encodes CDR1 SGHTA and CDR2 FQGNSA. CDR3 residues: CASARERGLGNEQFF. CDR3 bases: TGTGCCAGTGCACGGGAGAGGGGGCTGGGTAATGAGCAGTTCTTC.

CDR3 nucleotide sequence: TGTGCCAGCAGCTTACGGGCAGGGGAAACTGAAGCTTTCTTT. It codes for CASSLRAGETEAFF. The chain employs TRBV7-3 and TRBJ1-1; possibly TRBD1 for D (6 bases). The CDR3 contains 14 residues. Germline CDR1 SGHTA, CDR2 FQGTGA. V lost 2 bases to trimming and J lost 5 bases, with 12 bases between them.

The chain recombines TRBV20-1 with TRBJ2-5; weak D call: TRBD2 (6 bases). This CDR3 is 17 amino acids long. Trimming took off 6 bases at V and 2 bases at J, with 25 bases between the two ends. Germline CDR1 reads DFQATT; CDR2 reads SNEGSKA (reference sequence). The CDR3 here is CSAEGGRGGGRQETQYF. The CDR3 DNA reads TGCAGTGCCGAAGGCGGAAGGGGAGGCGGGCGACAAGAGACCCAGTACTTC.

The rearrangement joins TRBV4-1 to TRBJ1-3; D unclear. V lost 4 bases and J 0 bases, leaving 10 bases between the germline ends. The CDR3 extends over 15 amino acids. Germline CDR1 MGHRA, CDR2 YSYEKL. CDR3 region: CASSRDRSSGNTIYF. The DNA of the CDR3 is TGCGCCAGCAGCCGTGACCGAAGCTCTGGAAACACCATATATTTT.

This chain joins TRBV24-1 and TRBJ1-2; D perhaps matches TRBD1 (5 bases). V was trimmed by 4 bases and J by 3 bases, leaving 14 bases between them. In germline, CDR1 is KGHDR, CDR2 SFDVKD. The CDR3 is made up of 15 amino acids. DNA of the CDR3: TGTGCCACCAGTGACGGAGGCAGGGCGGACTATGGCTACACCTTC. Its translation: CATSDGGRADYGYTF.

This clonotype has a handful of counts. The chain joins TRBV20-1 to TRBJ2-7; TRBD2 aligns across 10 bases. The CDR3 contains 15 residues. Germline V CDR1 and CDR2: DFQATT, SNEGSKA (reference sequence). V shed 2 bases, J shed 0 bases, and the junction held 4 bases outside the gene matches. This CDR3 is CSARYTSGASYEQYF. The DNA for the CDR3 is TGCAGTGCTAGATATACTAGCGGGGCCTCCTACGAGCAGTACTTC.

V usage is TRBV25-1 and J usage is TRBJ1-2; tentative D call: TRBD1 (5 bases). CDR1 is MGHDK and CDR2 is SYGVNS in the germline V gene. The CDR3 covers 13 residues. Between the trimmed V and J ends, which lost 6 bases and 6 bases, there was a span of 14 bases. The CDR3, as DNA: TGTGCCAGCAGCCAGACAGTTGGCCATGGCTACACCTTC. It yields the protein CASSQTVGHGYTF.

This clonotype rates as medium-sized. As DNA, the CDR3 is TGCGCCAGCAGCTCTAGCGCCGGGACAGGGGGCGTCCTGTATTTT. This codes for CASSSSAGTGGVLYF. J is TRBJ2-3 and V is TRBV5-1, with 12 nucleotides matching TRBD1. In germline, CDR1 is SGHRS, CDR2 YFSETQ. The CDR3 is 15 amino acids. J gave up 14 bases and V 3 bases, and 13 bases lay outside the gene matches.

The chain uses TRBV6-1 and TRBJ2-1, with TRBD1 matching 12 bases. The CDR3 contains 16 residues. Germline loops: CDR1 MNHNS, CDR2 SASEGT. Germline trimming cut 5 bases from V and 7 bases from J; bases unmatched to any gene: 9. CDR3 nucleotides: TGTGCCAGCAGTAATGCCGGGACAGGGGGCTGGAATGAGCAGTTCTTC. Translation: CASSNAGTGGWNEQFF.

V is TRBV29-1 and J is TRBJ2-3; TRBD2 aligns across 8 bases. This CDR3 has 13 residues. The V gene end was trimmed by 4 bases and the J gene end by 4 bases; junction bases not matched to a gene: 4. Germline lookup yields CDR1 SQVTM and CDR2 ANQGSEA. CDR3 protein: CSVAGRVADTQYF. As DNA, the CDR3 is TGCAGCGTTGCCGGGAGGGTAGCAGATACGCAGTATTTT.

CDR3 bases: TGTGCCAGCAGAAACACCCAGAACACTGAAGCTTTCTTT. Amino acids: CASRNTQNTEAFF. This chain connects TRBV28 to TRBJ1-1; no reliable D call. In germline, CDR1 is MDHEN, CDR2 SYDVKM. V gave up 6 bases and J gave up 1 base, with 9 bases separating them. The CDR3 length is 13 residues.

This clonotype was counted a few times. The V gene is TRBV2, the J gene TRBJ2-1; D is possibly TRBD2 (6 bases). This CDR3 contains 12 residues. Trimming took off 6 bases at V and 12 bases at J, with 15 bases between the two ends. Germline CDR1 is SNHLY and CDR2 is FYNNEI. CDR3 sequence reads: CASSERETWQFF. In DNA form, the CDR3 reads TGTGCCAGCAGCGAACGGGAGACCTGGCAGTTCTTC. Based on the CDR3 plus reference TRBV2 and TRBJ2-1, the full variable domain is EPEVTQTPSHQVTQMGQEVILRCVPISNHLYFYWYRQILGQKVEFLVSFYNNEISEKSEIFDDQFSVERPDGSNFTLKIRSTKLEDSAMYFCASSERETWQFFGPGTRLTVL.

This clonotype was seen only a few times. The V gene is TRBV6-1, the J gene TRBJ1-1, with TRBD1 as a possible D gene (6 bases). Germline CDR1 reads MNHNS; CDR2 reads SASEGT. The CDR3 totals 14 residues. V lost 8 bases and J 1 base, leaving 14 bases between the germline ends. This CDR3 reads CASRGGGSNTEAFF. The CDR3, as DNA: TGTGCCAGCCGAGGGGGGGGCTCGAACACTGAAGCTTTCTTT.

CDR3 DNA: TGTGCCAGCAGTCGAAACAGACAGGCAAACACTGAAGCTTTCTTT. It yields the protein CASSRNRQANTEAFF. The rearrangement joins TRBV2 to TRBJ1-1; tentative D call: TRBD1 (6 bases). Germline V gives CDR1 SNHLY, CDR2 FYNNEI. The CDR3 runs to 15 residues. Trimming took 5 bases from V and 2 from J, leaving 15 bases between them.

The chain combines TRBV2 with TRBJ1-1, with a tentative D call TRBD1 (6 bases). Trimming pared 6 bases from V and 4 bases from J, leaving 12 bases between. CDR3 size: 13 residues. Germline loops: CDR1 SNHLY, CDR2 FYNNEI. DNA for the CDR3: TGTGCCAGCAGGCCCTCACAGGGCACTGAAGCTTTCTTT. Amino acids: CASRPSQGTEAFF.

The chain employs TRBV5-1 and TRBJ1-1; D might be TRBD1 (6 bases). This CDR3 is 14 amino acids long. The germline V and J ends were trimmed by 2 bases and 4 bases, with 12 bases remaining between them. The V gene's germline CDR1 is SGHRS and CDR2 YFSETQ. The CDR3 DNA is TGCGCCAGCAGCTTTGGGGGGCTAGGCACTGAAGCTTTCTTT. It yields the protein CASSFGGLGTEAFF.

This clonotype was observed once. The CDR3: CASSPRGGETQYF. CDR3 in DNA: TGTGCCAGCAGCCCCCGTGGAGGGGAGACCCAGTACTTC. The genes are TRBV7-9 and TRBJ2-5; perhaps TRBD2 as D (6 bases). The CDR3 has 13 amino acids. Germline lookup yields CDR1 SEHNR and CDR2 FQNEAQ (reference sequence). V lost 5 bases to trimming and J lost 5 bases, with 12 bases between them.

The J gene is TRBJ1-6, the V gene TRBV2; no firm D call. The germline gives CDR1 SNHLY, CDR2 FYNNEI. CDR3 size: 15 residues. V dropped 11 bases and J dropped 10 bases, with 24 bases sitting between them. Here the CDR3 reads CASKDGRAGWSPLHF. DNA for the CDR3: TGTGCCTCCAAAGATGGGCGGGCCGGGTGGTCACCCCTCCACTTT.

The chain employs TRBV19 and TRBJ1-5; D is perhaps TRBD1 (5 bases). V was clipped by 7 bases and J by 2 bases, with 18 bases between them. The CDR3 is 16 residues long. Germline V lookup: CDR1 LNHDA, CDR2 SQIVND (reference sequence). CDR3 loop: CASTLMWDSGNQPQHF. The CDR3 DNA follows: TGTGCCAGTACCCTGATGTGGGACTCCGGCAATCAGCCCCAGCATTTT.

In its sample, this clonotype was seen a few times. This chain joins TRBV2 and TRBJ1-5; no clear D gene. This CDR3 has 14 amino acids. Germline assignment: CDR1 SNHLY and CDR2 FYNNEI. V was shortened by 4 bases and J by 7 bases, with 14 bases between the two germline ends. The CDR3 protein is CASSVVRSSQPQHF. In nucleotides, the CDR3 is TGTGCCAGCAGTGTGGTCAGGTCCTCCCAGCCCCAGCATTTT.

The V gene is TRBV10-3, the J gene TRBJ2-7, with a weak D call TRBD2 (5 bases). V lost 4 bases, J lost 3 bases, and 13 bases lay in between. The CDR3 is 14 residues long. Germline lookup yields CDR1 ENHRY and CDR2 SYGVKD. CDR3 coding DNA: TGTGCCATCAGTGCGGAAGTCGAGGGCTACGAGCAGTACTTC. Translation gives CAISAEVEGYEQYF.

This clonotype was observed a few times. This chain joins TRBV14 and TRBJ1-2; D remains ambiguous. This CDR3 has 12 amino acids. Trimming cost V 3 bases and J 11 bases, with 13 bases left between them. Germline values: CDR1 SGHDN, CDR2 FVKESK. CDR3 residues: CASSQGGGGYTF. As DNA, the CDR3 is TGTGCCAGCAGCCAGGGAGGCGGCGGTTACACCTTC. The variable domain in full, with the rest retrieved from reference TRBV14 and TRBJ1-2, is EAGVTQFPSHSVIEKGQTVTLRCDPISGHDNLYWYRRVMGKEIKFLLHFVKESKQDESGMPNNRFLAERTGGTYSTLKVQPAELEDSGVYFCASSQGGGGYTFGSGTRLTVV.

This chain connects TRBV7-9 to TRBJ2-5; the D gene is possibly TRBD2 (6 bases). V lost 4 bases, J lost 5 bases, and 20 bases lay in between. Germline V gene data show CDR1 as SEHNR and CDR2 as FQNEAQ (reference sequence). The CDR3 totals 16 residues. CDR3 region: CASSWEAGLLGETQYF. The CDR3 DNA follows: TGTGCCAGCAGCTGGGAGGCGGGACTTCTCGGGGAGACCCAGTACTTC.

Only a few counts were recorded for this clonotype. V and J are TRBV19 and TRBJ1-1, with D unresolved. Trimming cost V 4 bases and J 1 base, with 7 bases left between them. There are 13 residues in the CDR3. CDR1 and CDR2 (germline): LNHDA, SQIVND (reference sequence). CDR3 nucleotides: TGTGCCAGTAGTAGGAACCCGAACACTGAAGCTTTCTTT. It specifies CASSRNPNTEAFF.

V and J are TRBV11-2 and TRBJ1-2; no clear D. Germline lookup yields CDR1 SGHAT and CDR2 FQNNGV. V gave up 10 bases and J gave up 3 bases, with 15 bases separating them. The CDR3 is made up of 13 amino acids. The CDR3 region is CATSAGGHYGYTF. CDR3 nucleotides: TGTGCCACCTCAGCTGGAGGTCACTATGGCTACACCTTC.